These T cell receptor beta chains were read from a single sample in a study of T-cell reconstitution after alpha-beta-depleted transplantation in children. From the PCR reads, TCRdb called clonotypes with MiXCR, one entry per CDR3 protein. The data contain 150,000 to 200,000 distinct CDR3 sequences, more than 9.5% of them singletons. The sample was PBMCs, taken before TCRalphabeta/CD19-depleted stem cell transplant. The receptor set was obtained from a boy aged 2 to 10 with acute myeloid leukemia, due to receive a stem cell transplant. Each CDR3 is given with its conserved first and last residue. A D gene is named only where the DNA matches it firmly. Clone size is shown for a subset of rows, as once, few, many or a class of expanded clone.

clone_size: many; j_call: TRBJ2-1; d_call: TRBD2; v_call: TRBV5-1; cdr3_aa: CASSLKLAGMGYNEQFF; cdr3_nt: TGCGCCAGCAGCCTAAAGTTAGCGGGGATGGGTTACAATGAGCAGTTCTTC
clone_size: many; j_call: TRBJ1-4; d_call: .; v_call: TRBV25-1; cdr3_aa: CASSVRGNYNEKLFF; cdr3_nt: TGTGCCAGCAGTGTCCGGGGGAACTATAATGAAAAACTGTTTTTT
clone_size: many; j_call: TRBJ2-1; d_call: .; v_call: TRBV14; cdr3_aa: CASSLTVDEQFF; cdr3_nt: TGTGCCAGCAGCCTTACGGTCGATGAGCAGTTCTTC
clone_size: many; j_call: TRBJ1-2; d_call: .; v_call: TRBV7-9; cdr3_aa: CASSREVPGGDYGYTF; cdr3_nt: TGTGCCAGCAGCCGAGAGGTCCCGGGAGGGGACTATGGCTACACCTTC
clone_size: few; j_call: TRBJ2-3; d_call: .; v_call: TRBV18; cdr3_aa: CASSPPTPITTDTQYF; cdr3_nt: TGTGCCAGCTCACCACCCACTCCAATCACCACAGATACGCAGTATTTT
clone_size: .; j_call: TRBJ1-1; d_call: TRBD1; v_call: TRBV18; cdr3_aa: CASLGQENTEAFF; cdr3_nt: TGTGCCAGCTTGGGACAGGAGAACACTGAAGCTTTCTTT
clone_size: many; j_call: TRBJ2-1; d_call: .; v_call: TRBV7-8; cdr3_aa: CASLRVGGLYNEQFF; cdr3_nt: TGTGCCAGCTTACGCGTTGGAGGGCTCTACAATGAGCAGTTCTTC
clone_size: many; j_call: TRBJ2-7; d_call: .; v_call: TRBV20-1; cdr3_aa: CSARVPRGAYEQYF; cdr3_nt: TGCAGTGCTAGGGTCCCCCGCGGGGCCTACGAGCAGTACTTC
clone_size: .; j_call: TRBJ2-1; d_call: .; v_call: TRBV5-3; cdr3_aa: CARMGSGGDEQFF; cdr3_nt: TGTGCCAGAATGGGTTCAGGCGGAGATGAGCAGTTCTTC
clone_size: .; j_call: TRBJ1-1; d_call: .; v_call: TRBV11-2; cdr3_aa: CASSLGRARQNTEAFF; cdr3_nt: TGTGCCAGCAGCTTGGGGAGAGCCAGGCAAAACACTGAAGCTTTCTTT
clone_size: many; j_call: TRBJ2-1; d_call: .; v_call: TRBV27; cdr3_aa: CASTTAGEGNEQFF; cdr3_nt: TGTGCCAGCACCACCGCAGGAGAGGGCAATGAGCAGTTCTTC
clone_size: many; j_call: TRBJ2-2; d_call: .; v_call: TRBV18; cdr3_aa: CASSQSLATGELFF; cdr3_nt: TGTGCCAGCTCACAATCCTTGGCCACCGGGGAGCTGTTTTTT
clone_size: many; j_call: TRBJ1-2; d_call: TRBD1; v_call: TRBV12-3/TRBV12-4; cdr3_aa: CASSGGTGRSYGYTF; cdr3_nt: TGTGCCAGCAGTGGGGGGACAGGGAGGAGCTATGGCTACACCTTC
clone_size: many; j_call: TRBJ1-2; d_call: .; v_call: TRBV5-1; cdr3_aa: CASSLDPPGAINYGYTF; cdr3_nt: TGCGCCAGCAGCTTGGACCCCCCGGGGGCCATAAACTATGGCTACACCTTC
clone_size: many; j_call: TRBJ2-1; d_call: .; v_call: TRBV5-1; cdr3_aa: CATQQGGGAHNEQFF; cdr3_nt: TGCGCCACTCAACAAGGAGGGGGGGCACACAATGAGCAGTTCTTC
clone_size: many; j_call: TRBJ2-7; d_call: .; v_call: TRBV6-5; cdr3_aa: CASSYDSLLFEQYF; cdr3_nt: TGTGCCAGCAGTTACGATTCACTCCTTTTCGAGCAGTACTTC
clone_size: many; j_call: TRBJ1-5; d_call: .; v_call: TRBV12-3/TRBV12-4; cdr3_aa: CASRDSNQPQHF; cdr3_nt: TGTGCCAGCAGGGACAGCAATCAGCCCCAGCATTTT
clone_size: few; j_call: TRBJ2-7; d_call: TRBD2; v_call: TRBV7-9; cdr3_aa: CASSGGTSGILEQYF; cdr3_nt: TGTGCCAGCAGCGGGGGGACTAGCGGGATCTTGGAGCAGTACTTC
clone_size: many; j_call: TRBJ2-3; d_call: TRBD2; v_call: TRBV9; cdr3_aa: CASSSGLAGGFSTDTQYF; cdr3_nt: TGTGCCAGCAGCTCGGGACTAGCGGGGGGGTTTAGCACAGATACGCAGTATTTT
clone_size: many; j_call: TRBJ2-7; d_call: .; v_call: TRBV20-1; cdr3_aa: CSYEQVGYEQYF; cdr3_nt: TGCAGCTACGAACAAGTGGGCTACGAGCAGTACTTC
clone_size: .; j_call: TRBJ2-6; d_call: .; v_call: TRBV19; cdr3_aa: CASSIRGSGANVLTF; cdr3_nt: TGTGCCAGTAGTATTCGGGGCTCTGGGGCCAACGTCCTGACTTTC
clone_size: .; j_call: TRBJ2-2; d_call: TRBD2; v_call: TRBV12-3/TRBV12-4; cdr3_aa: CASSRRGGSAGELFF; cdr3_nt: TGTGCCAGCAGCCGCCGGGGGGGCTCGGCCGGGGAGCTGTTTTTT
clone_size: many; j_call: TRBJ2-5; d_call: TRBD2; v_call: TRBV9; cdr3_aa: CASSVLAGGSGETQYF; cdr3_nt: TGTGCCAGCAGCGTACTAGCGGGAGGATCGGGAGAGACCCAGTACTTC
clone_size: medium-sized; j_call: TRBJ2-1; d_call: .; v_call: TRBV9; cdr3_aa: CASSARDAPYNEQFF; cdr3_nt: TGTGCCAGCAGCGCCCGGGACGCACCCTACAATGAGCAGTTCTTC
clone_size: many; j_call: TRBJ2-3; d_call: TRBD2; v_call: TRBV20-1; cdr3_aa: CSASDLAGVSDTQYF; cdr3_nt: TGCAGTGCTAGCGATCTAGCGGGAGTCTCAGATACGCAGTATTTT
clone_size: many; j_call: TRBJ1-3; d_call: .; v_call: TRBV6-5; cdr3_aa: CASSPRTELLGTIYF; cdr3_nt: TGTGCCAGCAGCCCTCGGACTGAACTCTTAGGCACCATATATTTT
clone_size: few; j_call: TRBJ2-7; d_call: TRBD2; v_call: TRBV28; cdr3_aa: CASSFSLNSGRYEQYF; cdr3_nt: TGTGCCAGCAGTTTCAGTCTCAATAGCGGGAGATACGAGCAGTACTTC
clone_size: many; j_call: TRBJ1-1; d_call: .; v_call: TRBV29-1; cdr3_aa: CSVDGGGTEAFF; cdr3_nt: TGCAGCGTTGATGGAGGGGGAACTGAAGCTTTCTTT
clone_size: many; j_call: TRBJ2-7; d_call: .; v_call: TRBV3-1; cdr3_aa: CASSQGHSYEQYF; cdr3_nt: TGTGCCAGCAGCCAAGGGCACTCCTACGAGCAGTACTTC
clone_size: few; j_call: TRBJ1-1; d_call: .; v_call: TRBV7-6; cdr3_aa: CASSFGISGTEAFF; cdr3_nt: TGTGCCAGCAGCTTCGGGATAAGTGGCACTGAAGCTTTCTTT